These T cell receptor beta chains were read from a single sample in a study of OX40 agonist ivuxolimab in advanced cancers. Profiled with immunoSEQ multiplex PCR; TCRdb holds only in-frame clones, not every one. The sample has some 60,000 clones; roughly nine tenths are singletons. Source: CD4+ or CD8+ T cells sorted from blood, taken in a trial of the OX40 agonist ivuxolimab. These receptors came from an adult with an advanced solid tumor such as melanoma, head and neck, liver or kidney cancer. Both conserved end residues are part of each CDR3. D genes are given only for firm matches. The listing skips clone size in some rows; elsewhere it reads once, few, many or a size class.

TGTGCCAGCAGCTTATCGGCAGGGAGCACCCAGTACTTC,CASSLSAGSTQYF,TRBV7-7,.,.,13,TRBJ2-5
TGTGCCAGCAGGCCGAACAGGGCGGCAGATACGCAGTATTTT,CASRPNRAADTQYF,TRBV11-2,.,.,14,TRBJ2-3
TGCGCCAGCAGTCAATCCCAGGACGCTAGCGGGTATGAGGCCGCTTCCTACGAGCAGTACTTC,CASSQSQDASGYEAASYEQYF,TRBV23-1,TRBD2,.,21,TRBJ2-7
TGTGCCAGCAGTTCGCCGGTCAATGAGCAGTTCTTC,CASSSPVNEQFF,TRBV28,.,.,12,TRBJ2-1
TGTGCCAGCAGCTACGAGTACGAGCAGTACTTC,CASSYEYEQYF,TRBV6-5,.,.,11,TRBJ2-7
TGTGCCAGCTCAGGACAGGGCTCCTACAATGAGCAGTTCTTC,CASSGQGSYNEQFF,TRBV18,TRBD1,.,14,TRBJ2-1
TGTGCCAGCAGCGCGCCGACAGGGGGCTATGGCTACACCTTC,CASSAPTGGYGYTF,TRBV9,TRBD1,.,14,TRBJ1-2
TGTGCCAGCAGCTTGGGGGGTGCGAACACTGAAGCTTTCTTT,CASSLGGANTEAFF,TRBV11-3,.,.,14,TRBJ1-1
TGCGCCAGCAGTGAGAAGCGGGATAGCACAGATACGCAGTATTTT,CASSEKRDSTDTQYF,TRBV10-2,TRBD2,.,15,TRBJ2-3
TGTGCCAGCAGCTGGACCGGGACACTGGGGTCGGGGAACTACGAGCAGTACTTC,CASSWTGTLGSGNYEQYF,TRBV7-9,.,once,18,TRBJ2-7
TGTGCCAGCAGCTTCGGACAGGGAGAGCTGTTTTTT,CASSFGQGELFF,TRBV11-2,TRBD1,.,12,TRBJ2-2
TGTGCCAGCAGTTTATACGCGCAGGGACGCAATCAGCCCCAGCATTTT,CASSLYAQGRNQPQHF,TRBV27,.,once,16,TRBJ1-5
TGCGCCAGCAGCCCGGGAGTCTCCGGGGAGCTGTTTTTT,CASSPGVSGELFF,TRBV5-1,.,.,13,TRBJ2-2